This T cell receptor beta chain is drawn from a study of identical twins. Study-level findings and limits: Modelling underestimated the level of out-of-frame TCR alpha sharing observed in monozygotic twins. Zero-insertion analyses might be partly confounded by invariant T cells like MAIT and iNKT.

TCRdb ran MiXCR on the 5' RACE reads and lists one entry per CDR3 protein. The repertoire holds around 680,000 distinct CDR3 sequences, with more than 6.5% as singletons. About this clonotype: Its antigen remains unknown.

This sample was shared with a second study, whose subject was yellow fever vaccine responses in identical twins. In that study: Among the twins, the vaccine T cell response reportedly seemed partly convergent and partly personalized.

This clonotype was obtained from a young woman in good health. Sequences were obtained from PBMCs.

The CDR3, as DNA: TGTGCCAGCAGCTTAGTGATGGGACTAAGCTACAATGAGCAGTTCTTC. Its translation is CASSLVMGLSYNEQFF. This chain connects TRBV7-9 to TRBJ2-1; 7 bases match TRBD2. The CDR3 has 16 amino acids. The V gene's germline CDR1 is SEHNR and CDR2 FQNEAQ (reference sequence). With V trimmed by 1 base and J by 3 bases, 6 bases remained unmatched. Filled out from reference TRBV7-9 and TRBJ2-1, the complete variable domain reads DTGVSQNPRHKITKRGQNVTFRCDPISEHNRLYWYRQTLGQGPEFLTYFQNEAQLEKSRLLSDRFSAERPKGSFSTLEIQRTEQGDSAMYLCASSLVMGLSYNEQFFGPGTRLTVL.